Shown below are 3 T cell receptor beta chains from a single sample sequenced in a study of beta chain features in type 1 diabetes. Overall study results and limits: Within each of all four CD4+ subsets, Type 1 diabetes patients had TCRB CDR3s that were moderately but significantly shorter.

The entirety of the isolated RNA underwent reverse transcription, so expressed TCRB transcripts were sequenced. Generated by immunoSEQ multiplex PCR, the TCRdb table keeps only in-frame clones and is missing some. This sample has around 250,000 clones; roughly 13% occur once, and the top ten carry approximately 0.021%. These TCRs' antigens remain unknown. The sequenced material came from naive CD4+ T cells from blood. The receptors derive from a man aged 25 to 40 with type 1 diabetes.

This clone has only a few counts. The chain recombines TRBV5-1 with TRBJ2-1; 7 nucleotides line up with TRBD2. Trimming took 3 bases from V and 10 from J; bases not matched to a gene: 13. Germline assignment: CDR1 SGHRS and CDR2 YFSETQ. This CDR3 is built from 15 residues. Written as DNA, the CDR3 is TGCGCCAGCAGCTCGGTGCGGGGAGGGCCGCAAGAGCAGTTCTTC. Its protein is CASSSVRGGPQEQFF.

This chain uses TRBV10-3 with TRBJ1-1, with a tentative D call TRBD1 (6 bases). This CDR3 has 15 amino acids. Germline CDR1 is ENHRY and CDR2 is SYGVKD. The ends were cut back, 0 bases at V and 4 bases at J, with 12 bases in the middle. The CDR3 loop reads CAISESGGPGTEAFF. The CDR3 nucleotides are TGTGCCATCAGTGAGTCTGGGGGCCCGGGCACTGAAGCTTTCTTT.

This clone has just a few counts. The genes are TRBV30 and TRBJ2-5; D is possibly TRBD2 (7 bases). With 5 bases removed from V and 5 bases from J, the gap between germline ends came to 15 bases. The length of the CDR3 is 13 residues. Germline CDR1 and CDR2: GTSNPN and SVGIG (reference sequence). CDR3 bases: TGTGCCTGGCATAGGGGGGGCCGGGAGACCCAGTACTTC. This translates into CAWHRGGRETQYF.